The rows below give T cell receptor beta chains drawn from one sample of a study of blood T cells in healthy people across ages. TCRdb fed the 5' RACE reads into MiXCR, producing one record per CDR3 protein. The data show about 620,000 distinct CDR3 sequences, 45% to 60% seen once. The sample comprised blood. These TCRs come from an elderly woman in good health. Both conserved end residues are part of each CDR3.

v_call cdr3_length cdr3_aa
TRBV20-1 14 CSAGAGLGYNEQFF
TRBV5-1 15 CASSWRVGGYNEQFF
TRBV14 12 CASSQGFGTQYF
TRBV7-9 12 CASKGSSYEQYF
TRBV30 12 CAWSVQGGELFF
TRBV20-1 13 CSATGPRNTEAFF
TRBV20-1 11 CSATVGDEQFF
TRBV20-1 14 CSATSGGAYNEQFF
TRBV18 15 CASSKLAGGMNEQFF
TRBV9 13 CASSGGSKETQYF
TRBV2 14 CACSRTGRTDTQYF
TRBV20-1 17 CSARTSGRFSSTDTQYF
TRBV5-1 17 CASSLDTFGTSVDAQYF
TRBV7-3 15 CASSPGTSRADTQYF
TRBV10-3 17 CAITAGIDRAGSSGYTF
TRBV5-1 17 CASSLVVSDRGFLRAFF
TRBV7-2 18 CASSFLPRTSNYINEQFF
TRBV20-1 13 CSAQGLAGVEQFF
TRBV5-6 16 CASSLFTGINTGELFF
TRBV4-1 9 CAYPFEQYF
TRBV20-1 12 CSARRGDQPQHF
TRBV20-1 15 CSARGQRDFTDTQYF
TRBV15 15 CATSRKAGGPGTQYF
TRBV15 15 CATSRSSATNEKLFF
TRBV24-1 14 CATSESPPQETQYF
TRBV12-3/TRBV12-4 17 CASSPRRDRDYQETQYF
TRBV20-1 15 CSARERRISIGTQYF
TRBV13 19 CASSPRFALYDPGSDGQYF
TRBV7-3 20 CASSSPGLAGVTSSYNEQFF
TRBV12-3/TRBV12-4 13 CASGTHGTMSAFF
TRBV20-1 15 CSAAGTGGSAYEQYF
TRBV10-3 14 CAIIVSRTNTEAFF
TRBV30 13 CAWMTDRGKTQYF
TRBV20-1 13 CSAQMPGGTEAFF
TRBV20-1 13 CSALPQGSVIQYF
TRBV21-1 15 CVPLPGGGRRPEAFF
TRBV5-1 16 CASSWRWEDPYNEQFF